Each of the 29 T cell receptor beta chains below was sequenced from the same sample in a study of shared clonotypes between healthy human individuals. The protocol was immunoSEQ multiplex PCR, while the TCRdb copy is restricted to in-frame clones and leaves out a portion. This sample yields about 2 million clones, of which 95% are seen a single time; roughly 0.13% belongs to the top ten. The sequenced material came from naive CD4+ T cells sorted from blood. As for subset: CD45RA+ positively selected. All receptors derive from a man between 18 and 35 years old in good health.

The rearrangement uses TRBV5-6 and TRBJ2-7; possibly TRBD2 for D (5 bases). This CDR3 spans 14 amino acids. The ends were cut back, 4 bases at V and 4 bases at J, with 15 bases in the middle. Germline loops: CDR1 SGHDT, CDR2 YYEEEE. The CDR3 sequence is CASSHSLAVYEQYF. CDR3 DNA: TGTGCCAGCAGCCACTCTCTAGCAGTTTACGAGCAGTACTTC.

The chain couples TRBV7-9 to TRBJ1-3; maybe TRBD1 (5 bases). The CDR3 is 16 residues long. V lost 7 bases and J lost 3, with 19 bases in between. Germline V gives CDR1 SEHNR, CDR2 FQNEAQ (reference sequence). The CDR3 region has the DNA TGTGCCAGCATCAACTGGGCGGGGCAAGGTGGAAACACCATATATTTT. This gives the protein CASINWAGQGGNTIYF.

This clone was seen only a few times. This chain connects TRBV19 to TRBJ1-5; D is uncertain. CDR3 length: 13 amino acids. Germline-derived CDR1 and CDR2 are LNHDA and SQIVND (reference sequence). Trimming cost V 7 bases and J 3 bases, with 10 bases left between them. As DNA, the CDR3 is TGTGCCAGTAACCGGCAGAACAATCAGCCCCAGCATTTT. Encoded protein: CASNRQNNQPQHF.

The rearrangement uses TRBV19 and TRBJ1-5; 8 nucleotides line up with TRBD1. With 5 bases clipped from V and 5 bases from J, the junction kept 5 bases outside the gene matches. CDR1 is LNHDA, CDR2 SQIVND, per germline (reference sequence). The CDR3 contains 14 residues. CDR3 DNA sequence: TGTGCCAGTAGTTCAAACAGGGGGGATCAGCCCCAGCATTTT. It specifies CASSSNRGDQPQHF. The full variable domain, rest sourced from reference TRBV19 and TRBJ1-5, is DGGITQSPKYLFRKEGQNVTLSCEQNLNHDAMYWYRQDPGQGLRLIYYSQIVNDFQKGDIAEGYSVSREKKESFPLTVTSAQKNPTAFYLCASSSNRGDQPQHFGDGTRLSIL.

This clone was detected only a few times. Within the sample, other DNA sequences also encode this same CDR3. The CDR3 reads CSVALSYEQYF. The CDR3 DNA is TGCAGCGTTGCCCTCTCCTACGAGCAGTACTTC. The chain is built from TRBV29-1 and TRBJ2-7; D uncertain. CDR1 and CDR2 (germline): SQVTM, ANQGSEA. V shed 4 bases and J shed 0 bases, with 4 bases lying between them. The CDR3 extends over 11 amino acids.

The CDR3 sequence: CASSLGGLAGGREYF. CDR3 nucleotide sequence: TGCGCCAGCAGCTTGGGGGGACTAGCGGGAGGAAGGGAGTACTTC. The chain recombines TRBV5-1 with TRBJ2-7, with 15 bases aligning to TRBD2. From germline, CDR1 is SGHRS and CDR2 YFSETQ. The CDR3 runs to 15 residues. J lost 11 bases, V lost 0 bases, and 6 bases had no gene match.

J is TRBJ1-1 and V is TRBV9; D is uncertain. V was cut by 3 bases and J by 3 bases, with 9 bases left in between. The CDR3 is 13 residues long. CDR1 is SGDLS and CDR2 is YYNGEE in the germline V gene. CDR3 amino acids: CASSGTSDTEAFF. CDR3 nucleotide sequence: TGTGCCAGCAGCGGTACCAGTGACACTGAAGCTTTCTTT.

V gene TRBV2 combines with J gene TRBJ1-3; 9 nucleotides line up with TRBD1. The length of the CDR3 is 14 residues. Trimming took 9 bases from V and 1 from J; bases not matched to a gene: 4. Germline loops: CDR1 SNHLY, CDR2 FYNNEI. CDR3 loop: CASTGGRSGNTIYF. In DNA form, the CDR3 reads TGTGCCAGTACAGGGGGCCGATCTGGAAACACCATATATTTT.

The gene calls are TRBV11-2 and TRBJ1-1; no clear D gene. The CDR3 consists of 14 residues. V dropped 1 base and J dropped 1 base, with 7 bases sitting between them. Per the germline V gene, CDR1 is SGHAT and CDR2 is FQNNGV. The CDR3 DNA is TGTGCCAGCAGCTTAGGGGCCCCGAACACTGAAGCTTTCTTT. The encoded protein is CASSLGAPNTEAFF.

Points on this clone: At the DNA level, this CDR3 is encoded by other sequences in the same sample as well. This chain connects TRBV18 to TRBJ2-7; D may be TRBD1 or TRBD2 (5 bases each). V lost 2 bases to trimming and J lost 3 bases, with 11 bases between them. Germline V gene data show CDR1 as KGHSH and CDR2 as LQKENI. The CDR3 loop spans 14 amino acids. In DNA form, the CDR3 reads TGTGCCAGCTCACCAGGGGCAGGGAGCTACGAGCAGTACTTC. Residues: CASSPGAGSYEQYF.

With regard to this clone: A much larger clone differs by one base, so this may be a read error. The rearrangement links TRBV6-1 to TRBJ2-6; D call uncertain. The CDR3 is 13 residues long. CDR1 is MNHNS and CDR2 is SASEGT in the germline V gene. The germline V and J ends were trimmed by 5 bases and 0 bases, with 2 bases remaining between them. The CDR3: CASSNSGANVLTF. The CDR3, as DNA: TGTGCCAGCAGTAACTCTGGGGCCAACGTCCTGACTTTC.

Remarks on this clone: Other DNA sequences within the sample encode an identical CDR3. V gene TRBV2 combines with J gene TRBJ2-7; D gene uncertain. The CDR3 spans 12 residues. Germline V gene lookup returns CDR1 SNHLY and CDR2 FYNNEI. Between the trimmed V and J ends, which lost 2 bases and 4 bases, there was a span of 6 bases. The CDR3 spells CASSESSYEQYF. Written as DNA, the CDR3 is TGTGCCAGCAGTGAAAGTTCATACGAGCAGTACTTC.

The chain combines TRBV2 with TRBJ1-2; no clear D gene. Germline lookup yields CDR1 SNHLY and CDR2 FYNNEI. V dropped 0 bases and J dropped 0 bases, with 11 bases sitting between them. The CDR3 runs to 16 residues. This chain's CDR3 is CASSEAAARANYGYTF. In DNA, the CDR3 is TGTGCCAGCAGTGAAGCGGCAGCCAGAGCTAACTATGGCTACACCTTC.

V is TRBV20-1 and J is TRBJ2-1; TRBD1 is a possible D gene (5 bases). Germline lookup yields CDR1 DFQATT and CDR2 SNEGSKA (reference sequence). This CDR3 comprises 11 residues. V was shortened by 6 bases and J by 4 bases, with 7 bases between the two germline ends. CDR3 residues: CSAKGYNEQFF. CDR3 coding DNA: TGCAGTGCCAAGGGGTACAATGAGCAGTTCTTC.

The rearrangement joins TRBV10-3 to TRBJ2-2, with 11 bases that match TRBD1. This CDR3 spans 13 amino acids. V was pared by 10 bases and J by 7 bases, with 5 bases of the junction left unmatched. Germline values: CDR1 ENHRY, CDR2 SYGVKD. This CDR3 is CATWTGGIGELFF. Here the CDR3 DNA reads TGTGCCACCTGGACAGGGGGCATCGGGGAGCTGTTTTTT.

V gene TRBV19 combines with J gene TRBJ1-5; no reliable D call. Germline loops: CDR1 LNHDA, CDR2 SQIVND (reference sequence). V lost 5 bases and J lost 0, with 17 bases in between. The CDR3 is 17 residues long. In nucleotides, the CDR3 is TGTGCCAGTAGTCCGATTATCGGCAGAAATAGCAATCAGCCCCAGCATTTT. Protein: CASSPIIGRNSNQPQHF.

A word on this clone: This specimen includes other DNA sequences encoding the same CDR3. The chain combines TRBV2 with TRBJ1-1; TRBD1 might be the D (6 bases). This CDR3 has 13 amino acids. With 3 bases removed from V and 4 bases from J, the gap between germline ends came to 9 bases. From germline, CDR1 is SNHLY and CDR2 FYNNEI. The CDR3 here is CASSEQGSTEAFF. CDR3 nucleotides: TGTGCCAGCAGTGAGCAGGGGTCCACTGAAGCTTTCTTT.

The CDR3 spells CASSLNLGQGAYEQFF. The CDR3 bases are TGTGCCAGCAGCTTGAACCTCGGACAGGGGGCTTATGAGCAGTTCTTC. The chain carries TRBV5-4 and TRBJ2-1; 11 bases align to TRBD1. Losses at the gene ends were 1 base for V and 8 bases for J; bases not matched to a gene: 8. The CDR3 contains 16 residues. The germline V gene encodes CDR1 SGHNT and CDR2 YYREEE (reference sequence).

The genes are TRBV2 and TRBJ1-1, with 10 bases that match TRBD1. CDR3 length equals 13 residues. Germline-derived CDR1 and CDR2 are SNHLY and FYNNEI. The V and J ends lost 7 bases and 5 bases, in that order; junction bases with no gene match: 4. CDR3 DNA sequence: TGTGCCAGCATCTGGACAGGGGGTACTGAAGCTTTCTTT. It yields the protein CASIWTGGTEAFF.

The V gene is TRBV10-2, the J gene TRBJ2-7, with no clear D. V lost 5 bases to trimming and J lost 4 bases, with 12 bases between them. The CDR3 is made up of 13 amino acids. Germline V gene lookup returns CDR1 WSHSY and CDR2 SAAADI. CDR3 bases: TGCGCCAGCAGTCGCTACCAATCTTACGAGCAGTACTTC. Its translation is CASSRYQSYEQYF.

This sequence joins TRBV7-9 and TRBJ1-2, with D possibly being TRBD1 (6 bases). Between the trimmed V and J ends, which lost 1 base and 2 bases, there was a span of 8 bases. The CDR3 covers 14 residues. CDR1 and CDR2 from the germline V gene are SEHNR and FQNEAQ (reference sequence). The CDR3 sequence: CASSLDTGNYGYTF. The CDR3 DNA reads as TGTGCCAGCAGCTTAGATACAGGGAACTATGGCTACACCTTC.

The rearrangement joins TRBV19 to TRBJ1-3; D remains ambiguous. Germline V lookup: CDR1 LNHDA, CDR2 SQIVND (reference sequence). With 3 bases removed from V and 5 bases from J, the gap between germline ends came to 8 bases. The CDR3 loop spans 13 amino acids. The CDR3 nucleotides read TGTGCCAGTAGTATTAACCCGCGAAACACCATATATTTT. As protein: CASSINPRNTIYF.

This sequence joins TRBV7-6 and TRBJ2-7, with a possible D match to TRBD1 (6 bases). This CDR3 contains 14 residues. In germline, CDR1 is SGHVS, CDR2 FNYEAQ. Deletions cut 8 bases from V and 4 bases from J, with 18 bases between. The CDR3 loop reads CASVLGGRSYEQYF. For the CDR3, the DNA is TGTGCCAGCGTCTTAGGGGGACGGTCGTACGAGCAGTACTTC.

The chain couples TRBV18 to TRBJ2-1; 10 nucleotides match TRBD2. This CDR3 spans 15 amino acids. CDR1 and CDR2 (germline): KGHSH, LQKENI. Trimming cost V 4 bases and J 8 bases; bases outside gene matches: 8. DNA for the CDR3: TGTGCCAGCTCACTAGGGCTAGCGGGAGTGGATGAGCAGTTCTTC. It translates to CASSLGLAGVDEQFF.

The J gene is TRBJ2-5, the V gene TRBV2; D unresolved. Germline CDR1 reads SNHLY; CDR2 reads FYNNEI. CDR3 length equals 12 residues. Trimming pared 3 bases from V and 5 bases from J, leaving 7 bases between. The CDR3 DNA reads TGTGCCAGCAGTGAGACTGTGGAGACCCAGTACTTC. Translated, it gives CASSETVETQYF.

The rearrangement uses TRBV27 and TRBJ1-2, with 7 bases that match TRBD1. Trimming took 6 bases from V and 7 from J; bases not matched to a gene: 11. CDR1 is MNHEY and CDR2 is SMNVEV in the germline V gene (reference sequence). The CDR3 length is 14 residues. CDR3 protein: CASSPGQSVAGYTF. CDR3 sequence (DNA): TGTGCCAGCAGCCCGGGACAGTCGGTAGCTGGCTACACCTTC.

The chain has TRBV5-1 and TRBJ2-3; D is perhaps TRBD2 (7 bases). Germline lookup yields CDR1 SGHRS and CDR2 YFSETQ. V lost 0 bases and J lost 4, with 18 bases in between. CDR3 length: 17 residues. CDR3 in amino acids: CASSLDGGGRGSDTQYF. CDR3 DNA: TGCGCCAGCAGCTTGGATGGGGGCGGGAGAGGGTCAGATACGCAGTATTTT.

The rearrangement links TRBV19 to TRBJ2-7, with TRBD1 matching over 9 bases. J was trimmed by 0 bases and V by 8 bases; bases with no gene match: 5. CDR3 length: 14 residues. CDR1 is LNHDA and CDR2 is SQIVND in the germline V gene (reference sequence). Written as DNA, the CDR3 is TGTGCCAGTTCCTGGGGACAGGGCTCCTACGAGCAGTACTTC. It codes for CASSWGQGSYEQYF.

The rearrangement joins TRBV4-3 to TRBJ2-3; TRBD2 matches 12 bases. The ends lost 2 bases at V and 3 bases at J; junction bases unmatched: 3. Germline lookup yields CDR1 LGHNA and CDR2 YSLEER. The CDR3 has 16 amino acids. This chain's CDR3 is CASSQRLAGETDTQYF. The CDR3 nucleotides read TGCGCCAGCAGCCAACGACTAGCGGGAGAAACAGATACGCAGTATTTT.